A single sample gave rise to the 22 T cell receptor beta chains below, sequenced in a study of T cells after yellow fever vaccination. TCRdb independently ran MiXCR on the 5' RACE reads; one entry per CDR3 protein. In the table there are some 350,000 distinct CDR3 sequences, roughly 12% of which are singletons. The sequencing here drew on PBMCs, taken on the day of the first yellow fever vaccination. Receptors were obtained from a man aged 18 to 29 who received the YFV17D yellow fever vaccine.

This clonotype was detected a few times. This rearrangement joins TRBV12-3 or TRBV12-4 to TRBJ2-5, with D possibly called TRBD1 or TRBD2 (5 bases each). The CDR3 has 14 residues. The V and J ends lost 5 bases and 5 bases respectively, with 15 bases between them. The CDR3 coding sequence is TGTGCCAGCAGTCGACCGGGACCCTGGGAGACCCAGTACTTC. Protein sequence: CASSRPGPWETQYF.

A few counts support this clonotype. The chain employs TRBV5-1 and TRBJ2-3; 8 bases are a match to TRBD1. The germline V gene encodes CDR1 SGHRS and CDR2 YFSETQ. V lost 7 bases to trimming and J lost 6 bases; unmatched junction nucleotides: 4. The CDR3 runs 12 residues. CDR3 sequence reads: CASGTGRDTQYF. The DNA for the CDR3 is TGCGCCAGCGGGACAGGAAGGGATACGCAGTATTTT. Together with reference TRBV5-1 and TRBJ2-3, the CDR3 gives the full variable domain: KAGVTQTPRYLIKTRGQQVTLSCSPISGHRSVSWYQQTPGQGLQFLFEYFSETQRNKGNFPGRFSGRQFSNSRSEMNVSTLELGDSALYLCASGTGRDTQYFGPGTRLTVL.

The chain has TRBV5-4 and TRBJ1-6; tentatively, D is TRBD1 (5 bases). The V end lost 3 bases, the J end lost 6 bases, and 19 bases lay between the germline ends. Germline lookup yields CDR1 SGHNT and CDR2 YYREEE (reference sequence). The CDR3 totals 17 residues. CDR3 coding DNA: TGTGCCAGCAGCTCCGGGGCTCAGGGAATCGGTAATTCACCCCTCCACTTT. Amino acid sequence: CASSSGAQGIGNSPLHF.

This clonotype occurred once. An end of the junction does not agree with germline; a read error may underlie this. The chain couples TRBV4-1 to TRBJ1-2; D is undetermined. CDR3 length: 14 residues. Per germline, CDR1 MGHRA and CDR2 YSYEKL. In DNA, the CDR3 is TGCGCCAGCAGCCAAGTCTTAGGAAACTATGGCTACAACTTC. Encoded protein: CASSQVLGNYGYNF.

In its sample, this clonotype was seen a few times. The gene calls are TRBV7-9 and TRBJ1-3; D uncertain. Germline CDR1 and CDR2: SEHNR and FQNEAQ (reference sequence). Deletions cut 5 bases from V and 0 bases from J, with 11 bases between. The CDR3 is made up of 15 amino acids. The CDR3 DNA sequence: TGTGCCAGCAGCCCACAGAAGGGCTCTGGAAACACCATATATTTT. It encodes CASSPQKGSGNTIYF.

This clonotype appeared a few times. The V and J genes are TRBV4-3 and TRBJ1-2; D is possibly TRBD1 (5 bases). V dropped 3 bases and J dropped 5 bases, with 19 bases sitting between them. The CDR3 totals 16 residues. CDR1 is LGHNA and CDR2 is YSLEER in the germline V gene. DNA for the CDR3: TGCGCCAGCAGCCACGACTATGCCGGGACCCTTTATGGCTACACCTTC. It encodes CASSHDYAGTLYGYTF.

The genes are TRBV5-1 and TRBJ2-7; 8 positions agree with TRBD2. The CDR3 covers 15 residues. Germline trimming cut 4 bases from V and 4 bases from J; bases unmatched to any gene: 10. The V gene's germline CDR1 is SGHRS and CDR2 YFSETQ. CDR3 DNA: TGCGCCAGCAGCCCGGCGGGGACTAGTGTATACGAGCAGTACTTC. Residues: CASSPAGTSVYEQYF. Looking up the rest from reference TRBV5-1 and TRBJ2-7 gives the full variable domain: KAGVTQTPRYLIKTRGQQVTLSCSPISGHRSVSWYQQTPGQGLQFLFEYFSETQRNKGNFPGRFSGRQFSNSRSEMNVSTLELGDSALYLCASSPAGTSVYEQYFGPGTRLTVT.

This clonotype was seen ten or more times. DNA for the CDR3: TGTGCCAGCAGTTTTGGAGCAGCCATGGGGACCCAGTACTTC. Translated: CASSFGAAMGTQYF. The chain has TRBV27 and TRBJ2-5; D is unresolved. This CDR3 has 14 amino acids. V lost 3 bases to trimming and J lost 7 bases, with 15 bases between them. From germline, CDR1 is MNHEY and CDR2 SMNVEV (reference sequence).

This clonotype has only a few counts. The chain couples TRBV20-1 to TRBJ2-3; D is perhaps TRBD2 (5 bases). CDR3 length equals 15 residues. CDR1 is DFQATT and CDR2 is SNEGSKA in the germline V gene (reference sequence). The V end lost 3 bases, the J end lost 1 base, and 14 bases lay between the germline ends. CDR3 bases: TGCAGTGCTAGTTCGGTGGGAGAGGGCACAGATACGCAGTATTTT. Its translation: CSASSVGEGTDTQYF.

This clonotype occurred a few times. The chain recombines TRBV7-2 with TRBJ2-2, with D tentatively TRBD2 (6 bases). The CDR3 has 15 residues. The V end lost 4 bases, the J end lost 0 bases, and 9 bases lay between the germline ends. Germline-derived CDR1 and CDR2 are SGHTA and FQGNSA. The CDR3 DNA follows: TGTGCCAGCAGCTCGCGACTAGCGAACACCGGGGAGCTGTTTTTT. Amino acids: CASSSRLANTGELFF.

Many counts were recorded for this clonotype. The V gene is TRBV12-3 or TRBV12-4, the J gene TRBJ2-5; D is unresolved. The germline V and J ends were trimmed by 6 bases and 1 base, with 12 bases remaining between them. This CDR3 has 14 residues. In DNA form, the CDR3 reads TGTGCCAGCAGCCAAAACCCGGGCCAAGAGACCCAGTACTTC. Translated, it gives CASSQNPGQETQYF.

The sample holds one count of this clonotype. The V call is TRBV7-6, the J call TRBJ2-6; D might be TRBD1 or TRBD2, each matching 5 bases. The CDR3 sequence is 16 residues long. CDR1 SGHVS and CDR2 FNYEAQ come from the germline V gene. Deletions cut 2 bases from V and 3 bases from J, with 11 bases between. The CDR3 region is CASSLQGDYGANVLTF. The CDR3 nucleotides read TGTGCCAGCAGCTTACAGGGTGACTATGGGGCCAACGTCCTGACTTTC.

There are a few counts of this clonotype. The CDR3 coding sequence is TGTGCCAGCAGCTCGCCAGGGGATGGAAACACTGAAGCTTTCTTT. As protein: CASSSPGDGNTEAFF. V usage is TRBV7-6 and J usage is TRBJ1-1; D might be TRBD1 (6 bases). V gave up 4 bases and J gave up 2 bases, with 14 bases separating them. This CDR3 spans 15 amino acids. Germline V gene sequence: CDR1 SGHVS, CDR2 FNYEAQ.

This chain links TRBV7-3 with TRBJ2-1; perhaps TRBD1 as D (6 bases). V shed 3 bases and J shed 9 bases, with 15 bases lying between them. Germline CDR1 reads SGHTA; CDR2 reads FQGTGA. This CDR3 region has 14 residues. The CDR3 sequence is CASSFSRGFGEQFF. Written as DNA, the CDR3 is TGTGCCAGCAGCTTTTCCAGGGGTTTCGGTGAGCAGTTCTTC. Full variable domain (missing parts from reference TRBV7-3 and TRBJ2-1): GAGVSQTPSNKVTEKGKYVELRCDPISGHTALYWYRQSLGQGPEFLIYFQGTGAADDSGLPNDRFFAVRPEGSVSTLKIQRTERGDSAVYLCASSFSRGFGEQFFGPGTRLTVL.

This clonotype showed up just a few times. The J gene is TRBJ2-3, the V gene TRBV6-5; a possible D gene is TRBD2 (6 bases). The CDR3 sequence is 16 residues long. Germline V gene data show CDR1 as MNHEY and CDR2 as SVGAGI. Trimming took off 2 bases at V and 2 bases at J, with 14 bases between the two ends. The CDR3 region has the DNA TGTGCCAGCAGTTACGGATCAAGCGGGCACACAGATACGCAGTATTTT. Translating gives CASSYGSSGHTDTQYF.

The sample holds a few counts of this clonotype. The chain couples TRBV29-1 to TRBJ1-2, with TRBD1 identical over 10 bases. J was trimmed by 7 bases and V by 6 bases; bases with no gene match: 5. Germline CDR1 is SQVTM and CDR2 is ANQGSEA. CDR3 size: 12 residues. The CDR3 sequence: CSVGQGSRGYTF. CDR3 sequence (DNA): TGCAGCGTGGGACAGGGGAGTCGTGGCTACACCTTC.

V usage is TRBV2 and J usage is TRBJ1-1; D unclear. The CDR3 runs to 15 residues. CDR1 and CDR2 from the germline V gene are SNHLY and FYNNEI. V was clipped by 6 bases and J by 10 bases, with 24 bases between them. CDR3 loop: CASRARLIRVPRAFF. CDR3 DNA sequence: TGTGCCAGCAGGGCTAGATTGATCCGGGTTCCGAGAGCTTTCTTT.

A few counts support this clonotype. The CDR3 is CASSYSNTEAFF. CDR3 coding DNA: TGTGCCAGCAGTTACTCTAACACTGAAGCTTTCTTT. This sequence joins TRBV6-2 or TRBV6-3 and TRBJ1-1; no clear D gene. Germline V gives CDR1 MNHEY, CDR2 SVGEGT. Trimming pared 0 bases from V and 2 bases from J, leaving 1 base between. CDR3 size: 12 residues.

This clonotype has only a few counts. This rearrangement joins TRBV5-1 to TRBJ2-5; TRBD2 matches 9 bases. V lost 10 bases, J lost 3 bases, and 4 bases stayed unmatched. The germline CDR1 and CDR2 sequences are SGHRS and YFSETQ. The CDR3 spans 12 residues. The CDR3 sequence is CAGRLAEETQYF. The CDR3 DNA reads TGCGCCGGTAGACTAGCGGAAGAGACCCAGTACTTC.

The chain employs TRBV28 and TRBJ2-5; 8 bases are a match to TRBD2. This CDR3 is 14 amino acids long. The germline gives CDR1 MDHEN, CDR2 SYDVKM. V was clipped by 5 bases and J by 5 bases; unmatched bases: 7. CDR3 sequence reads: CASSLLRGVETQYF. The CDR3 bases are TGTGCCAGCAGTCTATTGCGGGGGGTGGAGACCCAGTACTTC.

At least ten counts were recorded for this clonotype. The V call is TRBV10-3, the J call TRBJ1-2, with TRBD1 matching 7 bases. The germline CDR1 and CDR2 sequences are ENHRY and SYGVKD. V lost 3 bases, J lost 5 bases, and 18 bases stayed unmatched. The CDR3 has 18 residues. The CDR3 loop is CAISDVDRTGIGAYGYTF. CDR3 bases: TGTGCCATCAGTGATGTGGACAGGACTGGGATTGGCGCTTATGGCTACACCTTC.

The table lists this clonotype with many counts. The chain combines TRBV5-6 with TRBJ2-3; 8 nucleotides match TRBD2. There are 14 residues in the CDR3. Per the germline V gene, CDR1 is SGHDT and CDR2 is YYEEEE. V lost 7 bases to trimming and J lost 4 bases; unmatched junction nucleotides: 8. For the CDR3, the DNA is TGTGCCAGCTCTCGGGGGGGGCAGGCAGATACGCAGTATTTT. Its translation is CASSRGGQADTQYF.